This TCR beta chain was identified during a study of CD8 T cells in ankylosing spondylitis. The study's findings and limits: According to the report, clones linked to the disease were significantly enriched in matched synovial fluid samples taken from ankylosing spondylitis patients. One TCR beta motif, made up of eight highly homologous variants, appeared characteristic of ankylosing spondylitis blood. A CD8+ phenotype characterized the disease-linked clones, which were relatively rare in peripheral blood. Existing reports had already noted some motif variants in reactive arthritis synovial fluid and blood.

Using quantitative 5'-RACE with molecular barcodes, the authors made TCR beta libraries. TCRdb itself ran the 5' RACE reads through MiXCR, one entry per CDR3 protein. The sample lists 450,000 to 550,000 distinct CDR3 sequences; roughly 5% were seen once. This CDR3 is 17 amino acids long. Deletions cut 3 bases from V and 2 bases from J, with 20 bases between. Germline assignment: CDR1 KGHSH and CDR2 LQKENI. About this clonotype: Its cognate antigen is unknown.

V and J are TRBV18 and TRBJ2-7; D tentatively reads TRBD1 or TRBD2 (5 bases each). The source material was blood, either unsorted or a sorted T cell fraction (not recorded which). The receptor was isolated from a male donor with ankylosing spondylitis. CDR3 in amino acids: CASSPRGESDGTYEQYF. For the CDR3, the DNA is TGTGCCAGCTCACCCCGGGGCGAATCCGATGGTACCTACGAGCAGTACTTC.